These 7 T cell receptor beta chains were sequenced from one sample in a study of cytotoxic CD8 clonotypes in ibrutinib-treated CLL. Produced via immunoSEQ multiplex PCR; TCRdb's table is partial and in-frame only. Of roughly 7,000 clones in the sample, more than 70% are singletons; the top ten hold approximately 25%. The starting material was PBMCs, obtained before ibrutinib treatment. These receptors came from a human donor with chronic lymphocytic leukemia.

This clone has just one count. The V call is TRBV9, the J call TRBJ2-1; D uncertain. The CDR3 loop spans 15 amino acids. Germline V CDR1 and CDR2: SGDLS, YYNGEE. The V and J ends lost 1 base and 6 bases respectively, with 14 bases between them. The CDR3 DNA reads TGTGCCAGCAGCGTAACGGGTTCTTTTTCCAATGAGCAGTTCTTC. Its translation: CASSVTGSFSNEQFF.

There are a few counts of this clone. The rearrangement uses TRBV7-8 and TRBJ1-2; D is perhaps TRBD1 (5 bases). Trimming cost V 5 bases and J 7 bases, with 14 bases left between them. This CDR3 is 13 amino acids long. Germline assignment: CDR1 SGHVS and CDR2 FQNEAQ. The CDR3 protein is CASSPGTGFGYTF. CDR3 bases: TGTGCCAGCAGCCCAGGAACAGGTTTTGGCTACACCTTC.

The chain joins TRBV29-1 to TRBJ1-1; tentative D call: TRBD1 (6 bases). Germline V gene lookup returns CDR1 SQVTM and CDR2 ANQGSEA. The CDR3 runs to 12 residues. Trimming left V 4 bases short and J 4 bases short, with 10 bases between. The CDR3 bases are TGCAGCGTTGTGGGCAGGGGCACTGAAGCTTTCTTT. Amino acids: CSVVGRGTEAFF.

The rearrangement uses TRBV29-1 and TRBJ2-3; TRBD2 matches at 9 bases. V dropped 1 base and J dropped 5; count of bases not matched to a gene: 7. This CDR3 has 15 amino acids. Germline values: CDR1 SQVTM, CDR2 ANQGSEA. For the CDR3, the DNA is TGCAGCGTTGAAGGGGCGGGAGGGCCCGGAGATACGCAGTATTTT. Translation gives CSVEGAGGPGDTQYF.

This clone was recorded a few times. J is TRBJ2-7 and V is TRBV10-1; 12 bases map to TRBD1. V lost 10 bases, J lost 6 bases, and 4 bases stayed unmatched. This CDR3 is built from 12 residues. CDR1 and CDR2 (germline): WNHNN, SYGVQD (reference sequence). The CDR3 DNA is TGCGCCACCGGGACAGGGGGCTCCGAGCAGTACTTC. Translated: CATGTGGSEQYF.

The V gene is TRBV18, the J gene TRBJ2-3; D is uncertain. Trimming left V 6 bases short and J 0 bases short, with 10 bases between. This CDR3 has 14 amino acids. Germline V gene data show CDR1 as KGHSH and CDR2 as LQKENI. CDR3 sequence: CASSQSSSTDTQYF. The DNA of the CDR3 is TGTGCCAGCTCTCAGAGCTCTAGCACAGATACGCAGTATTTT.

This rearrangement joins TRBV5-6 to TRBJ1-6; D is ambiguous. The CDR3 extends over 15 amino acids. Looked up from germline, CDR1 is SGHDT and CDR2 is YYEEEE. Trimming pared 0 bases from V and 10 bases from J, leaving 14 bases between. In nucleotides, the CDR3 is TGTGCCAGCAGCTTGGCGCCGGCGGAGGGATCACCCCTCCACTTT. It specifies CASSLAPAEGSPLHF.